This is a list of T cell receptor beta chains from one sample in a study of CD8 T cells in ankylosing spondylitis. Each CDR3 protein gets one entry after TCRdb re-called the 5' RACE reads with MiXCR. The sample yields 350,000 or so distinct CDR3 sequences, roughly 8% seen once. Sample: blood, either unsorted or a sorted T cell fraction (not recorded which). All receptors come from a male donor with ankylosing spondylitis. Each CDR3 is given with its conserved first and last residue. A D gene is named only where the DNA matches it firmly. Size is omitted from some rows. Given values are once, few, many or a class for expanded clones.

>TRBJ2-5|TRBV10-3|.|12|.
TGTGCCATCAGTGACCAGGGGGAGACCCAGTACTTC
CAISDQGETQYF
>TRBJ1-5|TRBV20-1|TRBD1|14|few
TGCAGTGCTAGTAGGGGGCCTAGCAATCAGCCCCAGCATTTT
CSASRGPSNQPQHF
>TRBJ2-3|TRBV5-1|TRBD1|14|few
TGCGCCAGCAGCTGGACAGGAGAGGCAGATACGCAGTATTTT
CASSWTGEADTQYF
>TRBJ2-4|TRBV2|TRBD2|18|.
TGTGCCAGCAGGAACCCGGGACTAGCGGGAGTCGCCAAAAACATTCAGTACTTC
CASRNPGLAGVAKNIQYF
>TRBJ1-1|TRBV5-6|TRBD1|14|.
TGTGCCAGCTTAACGACAGGGTTAAGGACTGAAGCTTTCTTT
CASLTTGLRTEAFF
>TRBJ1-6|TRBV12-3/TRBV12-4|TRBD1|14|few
TGTGCCAGCAGTTCGGACAGGGGACGGTCACCCCTCCACTTT
CASSSDRGRSPLHF
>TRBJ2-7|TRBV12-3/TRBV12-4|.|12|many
TGTGCCAGCAGTGCGAGTTCCTACGAGCAGTACTTC
CASSASSYEQYF
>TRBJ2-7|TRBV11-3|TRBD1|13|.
TGTGCCAGCAGCTCCGGGACAGGGAGCGAGCAGTACTTC
CASSSGTGSEQYF
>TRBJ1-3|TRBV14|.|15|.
TGTGCCAGCAGCCGCGACAGGAGCTCTGGAAACACCATATATTTT
CASSRDRSSGNTIYF
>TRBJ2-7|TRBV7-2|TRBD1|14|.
TGTGCCAGCACCATCCCAGGGGGCGGCTACGAGCAGTACTTC
CASTIPGGGYEQYF
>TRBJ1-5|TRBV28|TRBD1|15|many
TGTGCCAGCAGTTCGGTGACAGGGGAGGGTCAGCCCCAGCATTTT
CASSSVTGEGQPQHF
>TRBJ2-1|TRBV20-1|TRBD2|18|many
TGCAGTGCCCTAGGAGGACTAGCGGGATCGAGCTCCTACAATGAGCAGTTCTTC
CSALGGLAGSSSYNEQFF
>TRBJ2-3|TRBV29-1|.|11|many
TGCAGCCCAGGTTCGACAGATACGCAGTATTTT
CSPGSTDTQYF
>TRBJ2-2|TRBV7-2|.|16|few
TGTGCCAGCAGCTTAAGATTTGCAGAGAACACCGGGGAGCTGTTTTTT
CASSLRFAENTGELFF
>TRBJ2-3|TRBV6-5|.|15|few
TGTGCCAGCAGTTACGGATTCAGGAGCACAGATACGCAGTATTTT
CASSYGFRSTDTQYF
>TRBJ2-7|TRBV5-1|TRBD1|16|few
TGCGCCAGCAGCCCCTCCCGACAGGGCAAAAGCTACGAGCAGTACTTC
CASSPSRQGKSYEQYF
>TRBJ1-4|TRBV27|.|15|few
TGTGCCAGCAGTTCGCCTGAGCGGATTAATGAAAAACTGTTTTTT
CASSSPERINEKLFF
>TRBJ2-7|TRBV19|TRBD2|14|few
TGTGCCAGTAGTATTCCGGGAGGCCTCTACGAGCAGTACTTC
CASSIPGGLYEQYF
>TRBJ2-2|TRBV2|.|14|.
TGTGCCAGCAGAGGACAGACGAACACCGGGGAGCTGTTTTTT
CASRGQTNTGELFF
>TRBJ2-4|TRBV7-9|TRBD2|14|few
TGTGCCAGCAGCCTACAAGCGGGAGCGGACATTCAGTACTTC
CASSLQAGADIQYF
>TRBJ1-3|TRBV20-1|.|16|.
TGCAGTGCTGTCTGGACAGCCCAGGGCTCTGGAAACACCATATATTTT
CSAVWTAQGSGNTIYF
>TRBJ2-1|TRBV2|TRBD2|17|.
TGTGCCAGCAGTGAATCGGGACTAGCGGGCTCCTACAATGAGCAGTTCTTC
CASSESGLAGSYNEQFF
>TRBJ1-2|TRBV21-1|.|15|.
TGTGCCAGCAGCAAAGGGGGGGGACAGAGGTATGGCTACACCTTC
CASSKGGGQRYGYTF
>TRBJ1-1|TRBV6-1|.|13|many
TGTGCCAGCAGTCCAAACTTAGGAACTGAAGCTTTCTTT
CASSPNLGTEAFF
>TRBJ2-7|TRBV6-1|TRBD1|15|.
TGTGCCAGCAGTACAGGGGGCTTCCAATCCTACGAGCAGTACTTC
CASSTGGFQSYEQYF
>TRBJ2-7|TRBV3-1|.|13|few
TGTGCCAGCAGCCTTTCCGTCCGCGGCGAGCAGTACTTC
CASSLSVRGEQYF
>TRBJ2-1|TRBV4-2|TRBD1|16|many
TGTGCCAGCAGCCAAAACTCCGGGACAGTAGAAGGGGAGCAGTTCTTC
CASSQNSGTVEGEQFF
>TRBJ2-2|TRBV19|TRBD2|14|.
TGTGCCAGTCTCACTAGCGGTTACACCGGGGAGCTGTTTTTT
CASLTSGYTGELFF
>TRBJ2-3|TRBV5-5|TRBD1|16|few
TGTGCCAGCAGCCGTGAGGACAGGGGGTTTGCAGATACGCAGTATTTT
CASSREDRGFADTQYF
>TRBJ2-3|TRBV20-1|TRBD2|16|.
TGCAGTGCTTTCTCCCTTAGCGGGGGACACACAGATACGCAGTATTTT
CSAFSLSGGHTDTQYF
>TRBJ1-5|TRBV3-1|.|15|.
TGTGCCAGCAGCCAAGATCGAGGGTGGGGTCAGCCCCAGCATTTT
CASSQDRGWGQPQHF
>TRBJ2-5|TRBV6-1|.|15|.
TGTGCCAGCCTCGCGGCGCTAGCGAGCCCGGAGACCCAGTACTTC
CASLAALASPETQYF
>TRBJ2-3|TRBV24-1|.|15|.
TGTGCCACCAGTGATCGGGGTTGGAACACAGATACGCAGTATTTT
CATSDRGWNTDTQYF
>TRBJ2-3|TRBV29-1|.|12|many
TGCAGCGTCCTCGCATGGGCAGATACGCAGTATTTT
CSVLAWADTQYF
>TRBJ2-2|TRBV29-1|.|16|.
TGCAGCGTTGAACATTTGGAGGGGCATAGCACCGGGGAGCTGTTTTTT
CSVEHLEGHSTGELFF
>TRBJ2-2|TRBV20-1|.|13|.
TGCAGTGCTAGAGTGCGGGGGCCCGGGGAGCTGTTTTTT
CSARVRGPGELFF
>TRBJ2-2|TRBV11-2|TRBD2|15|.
TGTGCCAGCAGCCCGACTAGCGGGAGGGCCGGGGAGCTGTTTTTT
CASSPTSGRAGELFF
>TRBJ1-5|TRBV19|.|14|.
TGTGCCAGTAAGGGGGGCGGAGGCAATCAGCCCCAGCATTTT
CASKGGGGNQPQHF
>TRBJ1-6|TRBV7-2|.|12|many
TGTGCCAGCAGCTTGACGGTTTCACCCCTCCACTTT
CASSLTVSPLHF
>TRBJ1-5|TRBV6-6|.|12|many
TGTGCCAGCGGGTTCCGCAATCAGCCCCAGCATTTT
CASGFRNQPQHF
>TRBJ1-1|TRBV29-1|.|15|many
TGCAGCGTAAAACAACCCCCGGGAATGAACACTGAAGCTTTCTTT
CSVKQPPGMNTEAFF
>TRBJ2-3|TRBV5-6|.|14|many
TGTGCCAGCAGCTACGACCTAGCCACAGATACGCAGTATTTT
CASSYDLATDTQYF
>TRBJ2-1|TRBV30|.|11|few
TGTGCCTGGACCCCGGGGATTGAGCAGTTCTTC
CAWTPGIEQFF
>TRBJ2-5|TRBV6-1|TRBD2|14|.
TGTGCCAGCAGAGTCGGGACTAGCCAAGAGACCCAGTACTTC
CASRVGTSQETQYF
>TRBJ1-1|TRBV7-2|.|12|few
TGTGCCAGCAGCCTCGGTTGGACTGAAGCTTTCTTT
CASSLGWTEAFF
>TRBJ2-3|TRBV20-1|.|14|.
TGCAGTGCTAGAGAAGGGACCGGGGCAGATACGCAGTATTTT
CSAREGTGADTQYF
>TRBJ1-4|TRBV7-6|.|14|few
TGTGCCAGCAGCTTCGGGACCGGGGACGGAAAACTGTTTTTT
CASSFGTGDGKLFF
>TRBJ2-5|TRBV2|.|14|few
TGTGCCAGCAGAACACTAGTGTCCCAAGAGACCCAGTACTTC
CASRTLVSQETQYF